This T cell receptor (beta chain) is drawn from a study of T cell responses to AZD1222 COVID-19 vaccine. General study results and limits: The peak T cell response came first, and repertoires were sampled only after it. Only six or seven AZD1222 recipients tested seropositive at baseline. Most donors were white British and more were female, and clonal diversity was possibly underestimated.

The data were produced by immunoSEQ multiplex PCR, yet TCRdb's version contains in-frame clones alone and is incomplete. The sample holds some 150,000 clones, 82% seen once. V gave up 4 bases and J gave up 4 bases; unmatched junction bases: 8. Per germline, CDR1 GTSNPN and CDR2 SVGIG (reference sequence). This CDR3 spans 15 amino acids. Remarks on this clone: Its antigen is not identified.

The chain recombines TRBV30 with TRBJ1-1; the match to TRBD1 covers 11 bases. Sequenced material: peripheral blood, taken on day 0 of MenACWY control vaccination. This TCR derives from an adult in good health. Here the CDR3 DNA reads TGTGCCTGGACCGGACAGGGGGCGGGGGGCACTGAAGCTTTCTTT. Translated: CAWTGQGAGGTEAFF.